This TCR beta chain is drawn from a study of T cell responses to AZD1222 COVID-19 vaccine. Notes on the study in general: Clonal diversity may have been underestimated, and the donors were mostly white British, with more females than males. Baseline seropositives among AZD1222 recipients totaled only six.

Comments on this clone: Its antigen remains unknown.

The CDR3 has 13 residues. Trimming shortened V by 1 base and J by 9 bases, and 7 bases separated the two germline ends. Germline CDR1 is LGHDT and CDR2 is YNNKEL (reference sequence). This table comes from immunoSEQ multiplex PCR, and its TCRdb copy is limited to in-frame clones, with some not included. The profile shows 93,000 or so clones, around 91% of them singletons. Specimen: peripheral blood, collected on day 0 of AZD1222 vaccination. The TCR comes from an adult in good health. V and J are TRBV3-1 (or the pseudogene TRBV3-2) and TRBJ1-6; D gene ambiguous. This CDR3 reads CASSQGVGSPLHF. CDR3 nucleotide sequence: TGTGCCAGCAGCCAAGGGGTAGGTTCACCCCTCCACTTT.